Described below is a single T cell receptor (beta chain) sequence and its context. This record belongs to a study of T-cell memory formation after mild COVID-19. The V gene end was trimmed by 5 bases and the J gene end by 3 bases; junction bases not matched to a gene: 3. The germline gives CDR1 LNHNV, CDR2 YYDKDF (reference sequence). This CDR3 is built from 14 residues. TCRdb reprocessed the 5' RACE reads via MiXCR and lists one record per CDR3 protein. The profile covers approximately 440,000 distinct CDR3 sequences, with approximately 20% appearing a single time and roughly 8.4% taken by the ten largest.

Sequenced sample: PBMCs or a T cell subset sorted from them (not recorded which). The chain recombines TRBV15 with TRBJ2-7; TRBD2 matches at 11 bases. This clonotype originated in an adult woman who had mild COVID-19 (a few samples of this study predate the infection). Cell type and time point are not known. CDR3 DNA sequence: TGTGCCACCAGCCGGGGACTAGCGGACTACGAGCAGTACTTC. Amino acid sequence: CATSRGLADYEQYF.